Each of the 10 T cell receptor beta chains below was sequenced from the same sample in a study of blood T cell repertoires in COVID-19. Clones were read by immunoSEQ multiplex PCR, and TCRdb kept only the in-frame ones, dropping some. The table includes a few hundred thousand clones, about 91% detected once. Sequencing was done on a sample of PBMCs or T cells enriched from blood (not recorded which). These receptors all come from a woman in her 40s with acute COVID-19.

The chain is built from TRBV5-8 and TRBJ2-7; D is perhaps TRBD2 (6 bases). Germline assignment: CDR1 SGHTS and CDR2 YDEGEE. The V gene lost 0 bases and the J gene lost 4 bases, with 14 bases spanning the gap. The CDR3 length is 15 residues. The CDR3 loop is CASSLAGLHIYEQYV. CDR3 in DNA: TGTGCCAGCAGCTTGGCGGGACTGCACATATACGAGCAGTACGTC.

The chain is built from TRBV18 and TRBJ1-3; the D is unclear. This CDR3 is built from 19 residues. Germline values: CDR1 KGHSH, CDR2 LQKENI. V lost 3 bases, J lost 0 bases, and 21 bases lay in between. The CDR3 nucleotides read TGTGCCAGCTCACCGCGCCCGAGGTCTCCTCACCTCTCTGGAAACACCATATATTTT. Encoded protein: CASSPRPRSPHLSGNTIYF.

The V gene is TRBV19, the J gene TRBJ2-1, with TRBD2 matching over 10 bases. CDR3 length equals 17 residues. Germline-derived CDR1 and CDR2 are LNHDA and SQIVND (reference sequence). J was trimmed by 4 bases and V by 5 bases; bases with no gene match: 11. The CDR3 coding sequence is TGTGCCAGTAGTCCACAGGCCCTAGCGGGAGTATACAATGAGCAGTTCTTC. This codes for CASSPQALAGVYNEQFF.

The chain joins TRBV27 to TRBJ2-6; D is perhaps TRBD2 (5 bases). CDR1 is MNHEY and CDR2 is SMNVEV in the germline V gene (reference sequence). V was shortened by 4 bases and J by 0 bases, with 16 bases between the two germline ends. There are 18 residues in the CDR3. CDR3 amino acids: CASSSTGYPVSGANVLTF. The CDR3 DNA reads TGTGCCAGCAGTTCAACGGGATACCCAGTCTCTGGGGCCAACGTCCTGACTTTC.

The chain joins TRBV7-2 to TRBJ2-1, with 7 bases matching TRBD2. V lost 1 base and J lost 4; bases outside the gene matches: 4. This CDR3 has 15 residues. Germline V gene sequence: CDR1 SGHTA, CDR2 FQGNSA. The CDR3 spells CASSLVGEGYNEQFF. The CDR3 bases are TGTGCCAGCAGCTTAGTGGGGGAGGGGTACAATGAGCAGTTCTTC.

Only a few counts were recorded for this clone. The same CDR3 also results from other DNA sequences found in this sample. The chain uses TRBV5-1 and TRBJ2-7; no clear D. The CDR3 extends over 12 amino acids. V dropped 2 bases and J dropped 3 bases, with 6 bases sitting between them. Per the germline V gene, CDR1 is SGHRS and CDR2 is YFSETQ. CDR3 bases: TGCGCCAGCAGCTTTCCGGGCTACGAGCAGTACTTC. Translating it yields CASSFPGYEQYF.

This clone was seen only once. V and J are TRBV5-5 and TRBJ2-5; 7 nucleotides line up with TRBD1. Germline CDR1 is SGHKS and CDR2 is YYEKEE (reference sequence). After removal of 4 bases from V and 1 base from J, the junction contained 10 bases not matched to a gene. The CDR3 totals 16 residues. The CDR3 sequence: CASSVSDRPSQETQYF. CDR3 nucleotides: TGTGCCAGCAGCGTATCGGACAGGCCAAGCCAAGAGACCCAGTACTTC.

The CDR3: CATSSQGVSYNEQFF. The CDR3 DNA reads as TGTGCCACCAGCAGCCAGGGGGTTAGCTACAATGAGCAGTTCTTC. The rearrangement joins TRBV15 to TRBJ2-1, with 7 bases matching TRBD1. The ends lost 3 bases at V and 3 bases at J; junction bases unmatched: 5. Germline-derived CDR1 and CDR2 are LNHNV and YYDKDF (reference sequence). This CDR3 region has 15 residues.

V is TRBV2 and J is TRBJ2-1; weak D call: TRBD1 (8 bases). Between the trimmed V and J ends, which lost 6 bases and 2 bases, there was a span of 14 bases. CDR3 length equals 15 residues. CDR1 is SNHLY and CDR2 is FYNNEI in the germline V gene. This CDR3 is CASSPTGGAYNEQFF. The DNA of the CDR3 is TGTGCCAGCAGCCCCACAGGGGGGGCCTACAATGAGCAGTTCTTC. Drawing the rest from reference TRBV2 and TRBJ2-1, the complete variable domain is EPEVTQTPSHQVTQMGQEVILRCVPISNHLYFYWYRQILGQKVEFLVSFYNNEISEKSEIFDDQFSVERPDGSNFTLKIRSTKLEDSAMYFCASSPTGGAYNEQFFGPGTRLTVL.

In DNA form, the CDR3 reads TGTGCCAGCTCACTCACACAGGGGTCGTTTGCTGAAGCTTTCTTT. This codes for CASSLTQGSFAEAFF. The rearrangement uses TRBV18 and TRBJ1-1, with 7 bases matching TRBD1. This CDR3 has 15 residues. CDR1 and CDR2 from the germline V gene are KGHSH and LQKENI. The V segment lost 4 bases and the J segment 6 bases; nucleotides outside the gene matches: 11.